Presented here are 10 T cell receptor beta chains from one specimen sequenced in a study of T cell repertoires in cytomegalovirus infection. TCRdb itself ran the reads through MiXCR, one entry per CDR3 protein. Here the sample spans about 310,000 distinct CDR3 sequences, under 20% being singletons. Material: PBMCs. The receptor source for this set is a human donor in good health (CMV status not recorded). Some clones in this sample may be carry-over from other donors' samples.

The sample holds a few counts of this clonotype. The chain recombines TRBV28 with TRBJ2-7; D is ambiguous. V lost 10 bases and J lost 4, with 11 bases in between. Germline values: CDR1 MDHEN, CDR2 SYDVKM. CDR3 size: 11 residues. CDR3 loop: CATTDGYEQYF. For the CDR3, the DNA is TGTGCCACCACGGACGGATACGAGCAGTACTTC.

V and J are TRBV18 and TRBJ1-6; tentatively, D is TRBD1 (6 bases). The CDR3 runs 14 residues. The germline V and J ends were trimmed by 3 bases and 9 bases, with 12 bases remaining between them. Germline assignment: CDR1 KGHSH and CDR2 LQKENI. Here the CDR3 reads CASSPQGISSPLHF. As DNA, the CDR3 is TGTGCCAGCTCACCCCAGGGGATTTCTTCACCCCTCCACTTT.

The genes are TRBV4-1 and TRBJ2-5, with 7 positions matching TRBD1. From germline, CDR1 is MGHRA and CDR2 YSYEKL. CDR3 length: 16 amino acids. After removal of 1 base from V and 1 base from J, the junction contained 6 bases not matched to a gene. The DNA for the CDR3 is TGCGCCAGCAGCCAAGGTGGGACAGCATTCCAAGAGACCCAGTACTTC. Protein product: CASSQGGTAFQETQYF.

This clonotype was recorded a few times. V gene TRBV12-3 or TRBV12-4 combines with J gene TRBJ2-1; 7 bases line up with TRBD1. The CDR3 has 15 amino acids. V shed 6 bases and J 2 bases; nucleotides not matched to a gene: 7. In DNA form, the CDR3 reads TGTGCCAGCAGACAAGGGGGCGTCACCTACAATGAGCAGTTCTTC. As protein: CASRQGGVTYNEQFF.

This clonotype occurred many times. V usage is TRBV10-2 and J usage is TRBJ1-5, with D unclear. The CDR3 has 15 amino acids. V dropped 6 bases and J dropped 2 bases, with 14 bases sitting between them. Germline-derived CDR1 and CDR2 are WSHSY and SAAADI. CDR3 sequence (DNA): TGCGCCAGCAGCCCCGATGGGAAGGGCAATCAGCCCCAGCATTTT. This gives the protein CASSPDGKGNQPQHF.

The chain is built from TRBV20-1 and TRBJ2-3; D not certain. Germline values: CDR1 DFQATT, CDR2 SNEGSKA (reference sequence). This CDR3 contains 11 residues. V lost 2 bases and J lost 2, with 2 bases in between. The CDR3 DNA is TGCAGTGCTAGACTCACAGATACGCAGTATTTT. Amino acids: CSARLTDTQYF.

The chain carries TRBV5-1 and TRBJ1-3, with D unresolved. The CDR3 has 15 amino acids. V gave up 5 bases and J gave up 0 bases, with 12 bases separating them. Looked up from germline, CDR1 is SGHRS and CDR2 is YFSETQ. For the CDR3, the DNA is TGCGCCAGCAGAAAGGACGGAAACTCTGGAAACACCATATATTTT. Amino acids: CASRKDGNSGNTIYF.

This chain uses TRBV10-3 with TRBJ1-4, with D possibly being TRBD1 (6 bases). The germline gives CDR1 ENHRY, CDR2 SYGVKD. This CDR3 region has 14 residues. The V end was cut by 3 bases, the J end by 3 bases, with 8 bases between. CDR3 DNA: TGTGCCATCAGTGATTCAGGGGCTAATGAAAAACTGTTTTTT. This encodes CAISDSGANEKLFF.

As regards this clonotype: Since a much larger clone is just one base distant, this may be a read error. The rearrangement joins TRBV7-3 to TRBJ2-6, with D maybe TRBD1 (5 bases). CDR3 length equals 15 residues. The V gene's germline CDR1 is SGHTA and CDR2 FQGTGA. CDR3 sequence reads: CASSLGLTGAIVLTF. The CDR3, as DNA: TGTGCCAGCAGCTTAGGGCTTACTGGGGCCATCGTCCTGACTTTC.

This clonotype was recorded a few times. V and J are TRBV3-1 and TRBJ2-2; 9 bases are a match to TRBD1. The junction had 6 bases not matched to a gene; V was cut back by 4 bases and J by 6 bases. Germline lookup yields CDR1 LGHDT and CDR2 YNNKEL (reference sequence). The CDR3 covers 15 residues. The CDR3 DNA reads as TGTGCCAGCAGCCTTTCCTACAGGGGGCCCGGGGAGCTGTTTTTT. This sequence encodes CASSLSYRGPGELFF.